These 19 T cell receptor beta chains were sequenced from one sample in a study of human T cells and chemical hapten exposure. Time point of the sample: pre-sensitization, week 0. Documented treatment: therapeutic diphenylcyclopropenone sensitization with weekly scalp DPC. A single record per CDR3 protein comes from TCRdb applying MiXCR to the RACE reads. The sample has 180,000 or so distinct CDR3 sequences; around 30% are singletons. This material consisted of whole blood, taken in connection with sensitization to the hapten diphenylcyclopropenone (DPC). All receptors come from a woman in her 30s with alopecia areata. Some clones in this sample may be carry-over from other donors' samples.

This clonotype was seen more than once but under ten times. This sequence joins TRBV27 and TRBJ2-5; 7 bases fit TRBD1. Trimming at V came to 6 bases and at J to 2 bases, leaving 3 bases not matched to a gene. The CDR3 totals 13 residues. Germline V CDR1 and CDR2: MNHEY, SMNVEV (reference sequence). For the CDR3, the DNA is TGTGCCAGCAGCCAGGGACAGCAAGAGACCCAGTACTTC. Protein product: CASSQGQQETQYF.

This clonotype was counted between two and nine times. The chain is built from TRBV7-3 and TRBJ2-7; 8 nucleotides match TRBD1. This CDR3 contains 13 residues. CDR1 and CDR2 from the germline V gene are SGHTA and FQGTGA. The V segment lost 5 bases and the J segment 7 bases; nucleotides outside the gene matches: 7. CDR3 in amino acids: CASSTGQGKEQYF. CDR3 sequence (DNA): TGTGCCAGCAGCACCGGACAGGGCAAGGAGCAGTACTTC.

This chain links TRBV21-1 with TRBJ1-5. TRBV21-1 is shown as a pseudogene. This CDR3 has 10 residues. The CDR3 region is CATCNQPQHF. CDR3 DNA sequence: TGTGCCACCTGCAATCAGCCCCAGCATTTT.

V and J are TRBV10-3 and TRBJ2-1; 9 bases fit TRBD1. Germline CDR1 reads ENHRY; CDR2 reads SYGVKD. J gave up 5 bases and V 3 bases, and 5 bases lay outside the gene matches. This CDR3 is 15 amino acids long. The CDR3 DNA sequence: TGTGCCATCAGTGACGGACAGGGGAGCCACAATGAGCAGTTCTTC. The encoded protein is CAISDGQGSHNEQFF.

J is TRBJ1-1 and V is TRBV4-3; D not certain. The germline CDR1 and CDR2 sequences are LGHNA and YSLEER. V was clipped by 0 bases and J by 0 bases, with 5 bases between them. The CDR3 runs 14 residues. DNA of the CDR3: TGCGCCAGCAGCCAAGATGATATGAACACTGAAGCTTTCTTT. It encodes CASSQDDMNTEAFF.

In this sample, this clonotype turned up a few times. This sequence joins TRBV6-2 or TRBV6-3 and TRBJ2-1, with D possibly being TRBD1 or TRBD2 (6 bases each). The V gene lost 8 bases and the J gene lost 9 bases, with 20 bases spanning the gap. Per the germline V gene, CDR1 is MNHEY and CDR2 is SVGEGT. The CDR3 sequence is 14 residues long. This chain's CDR3 is CASVGLPGATEQFF. The CDR3 DNA is TGTGCCAGCGTTGGACTACCGGGGGCCACTGAGCAGTTCTTC.

This clonotype was counted only a few times. V is TRBV29-1 and J is TRBJ2-3; D unclear. V was shortened by 7 bases and J by 1 base, with 15 bases between the two germline ends. The CDR3 contains 14 residues. Germline-derived CDR1 and CDR2 are SQVTM and ANQGSEA. The CDR3 loop reads CSARDGLGTDTQYF. Written as DNA, the CDR3 is TGCAGCGCCCGCGACGGTTTGGGCACAGATACGCAGTATTTT.

The chain employs TRBV20-1 and TRBJ2-7; D gene unclear. Trimming removed 3 bases from V and 0 bases from J, with 15 bases in between. The CDR3 runs to 15 residues. Germline V CDR1 and CDR2: DFQATT, SNEGSKA (reference sequence). The CDR3 region is CSARELRRSSYEQYF. The CDR3 DNA sequence: TGCAGTGCTAGGGAGCTTCGGCGTTCCTCCTACGAGCAGTACTTC.

The rearrangement links TRBV28 to TRBJ2-3; D ambiguous. Per the germline V gene, CDR1 is MDHEN and CDR2 is SYDVKM. V was trimmed by 2 bases and J by 0 bases, leaving 18 bases between them. The CDR3 spans 18 residues. CDR3 sequence: CASSLGRRVMTSTDTQYF. The CDR3 coding sequence is TGTGCCAGCAGTTTAGGCCGTAGGGTAATGACTAGCACAGATACGCAGTATTTT.

This clonotype was seen a few times. The chain carries TRBV4-3 and TRBJ2-1; perhaps TRBD1 as D (6 bases). V was shortened by 0 bases and J by 8 bases, with 14 bases between the two germline ends. In germline, CDR1 is LGHNA, CDR2 YSLEER. The length of the CDR3 is 15 residues. CDR3 loop: CASSQDMTGPYEQFF. CDR3 coding DNA: TGCGCCAGCAGCCAAGATATGACAGGTCCGTATGAGCAGTTCTTC.

The chain has TRBV20-1 and TRBJ1-2; TRBD1 matches at 7 bases. The CDR3 sequence is 11 residues long. The germline V gene encodes CDR1 DFQATT and CDR2 SNEGSKA (reference sequence). Trimming took 4 bases from V and 8 from J; bases not matched to a gene: 4. The CDR3 nucleotides read TGCAGTGCTACAACAGGGGAAGGCTACACCTTC. Encoded protein: CSATTGEGYTF.

This clonotype has at least ten counts. The chain joins TRBV29-1 to TRBJ2-5, with D maybe TRBD1 (5 bases). The CDR3 sequence is 13 residues long. Germline CDR1 is SQVTM and CDR2 is ANQGSEA. V lost 7 bases and J 2 bases, leaving 14 bases between the germline ends. Here the CDR3 reads CSARQGSQETQYF. CDR3 in DNA: TGCAGCGCCCGTCAGGGTTCACAAGAGACCCAGTACTTC. Filled out from reference TRBV29-1 and TRBJ2-5, the complete variable domain reads SAVISQKPSRDICQRGTSLTIQCQVDSQVTMMFWYRQQPGQSLTLIATANQGSEATYESGFVIDKFPISRPNLTFSTLTVSNMSPEDSSIYLCSARQGSQETQYFGPGTRLLVL.

Only a few counts were recorded for this clonotype. The rearrangement links TRBV6-5 to TRBJ1-5, with 9 bases matching TRBD1. V was clipped by 6 bases and J by 7 bases; unmatched bases: 4. CDR3 length: 13 residues. From germline, CDR1 is MNHEY and CDR2 SVGAGI. The CDR3 reads CASSYDRGQPQHF. CDR3 nucleotide sequence: TGTGCCAGCAGCTACGACAGGGGGCAGCCCCAGCATTTT.

This clonotype was picked up a small number of times. The chain links TRBV24-1 to TRBJ2-5, with 7 positions matching TRBD2. Germline-derived CDR1 and CDR2 are KGHDR and SFDVKD. There are 14 residues in the CDR3. V lost 4 bases to trimming and J lost 7 bases; unmatched junction nucleotides: 8. The CDR3 DNA reads TGTGCCACCAGTGACCATGGACTAGGCGGGACCCAGTACTTC. Protein sequence: CATSDHGLGGTQYF.

This chain joins TRBV11-2 and TRBJ2-2; D is tentatively TRBD1 or TRBD2 (6 bases each). This CDR3 comprises 15 residues. Trimming removed 1 base from V and 6 bases from J, with 12 bases in between. CDR1 and CDR2 (germline): SGHAT, FQNNGV. CDR3 bases: TGTGCCAGCAGCTTAGTCCCGGGGGCAGCCGGGGAGCTGTTTTTT. Protein sequence: CASSLVPGAAGELFF.

The chain couples TRBV28 to TRBJ2-7, with D perhaps TRBD1 (7 bases). This CDR3 is built from 15 residues. Looked up from germline, CDR1 is MDHEN and CDR2 is SYDVKM. Trimming took 7 bases from V and 5 from J, leaving 21 bases between them. CDR3 residues: CASTLTVGGGHEQYF. CDR3 DNA sequence: TGTGCCAGCACCCTCACCGTCGGAGGGGGCCACGAGCAGTACTTC.

This clonotype was seen once. This sequence joins TRBV20-1 and TRBJ2-7, with D possibly TRBD1 on 6 matching bases. The CDR3 length is 12 residues. CDR1 is DFQATT, CDR2 SNEGSKA, per germline (reference sequence). V was shortened by 4 bases and J by 6 bases, with 13 bases between the two germline ends. The CDR3 loop is CSANEGGVEQYF. The CDR3, as DNA: TGCAGTGCTAACGAAGGGGGTGTCGAGCAGTACTTC.

Many counts were recorded for this clonotype. This sequence joins TRBV10-3 and TRBJ2-3, with 9 bases identical to TRBD2. V dropped 7 bases and J dropped 4; count of bases not matched to a gene: 3. This CDR3 contains 13 residues. From germline, CDR1 is ENHRY and CDR2 SYGVKD. As DNA, the CDR3 is TGTGCCATCAAAGGGACTAGCCCAGATACGCAGTATTTT. This codes for CAIKGTSPDTQYF.

To note about this clonotype: An end of the junction differs from the germline gene, which may be a read error. This chain's CDR3 is CASSLVTGYQETQYF. The CDR3 DNA is TGTGCCAGCAGCTTAGTGACGGGGTACCAGGAGACCCAGTACTTC. This sequence joins TRBV7-9 and TRBJ2-5; a weak D match, TRBD2 (5 bases). CDR3 size: 15 residues. The germline gives CDR1 SEHNR, CDR2 FQNEAQ (reference sequence). Variable domain in full (rest from reference TRBV7-9 and TRBJ2-5): DTGVSQNPRHKITKRGQNVTFRCDPISEHNRLYWYRQTLGQGPEFLTYFQNEAQLEKSRLLSDRFSAERPKGSFSTLEIQRTEQGDSAMYLCASSLVTGYQETQYFGPGTRLLVL.